This entry lists 6 T cell receptor beta chains sequenced from one sample in a study of PD-L1 blockade in urothelial cancer. Assay used: immunoSEQ multiplex PCR; TCRdb lists only in-frame clones, some missing. The repertoire has under 40,000 clones, approximately 92% of them found once; the top ten carry approximately 8.8%. Specimen: PBMCs, collected around atezolizumab (anti-PD-L1) treatment. Receptor source: a man aged 65 to 79 with urothelial cancer.

This clone appeared once. CDR3 coding DNA: TGTGCCAGTAGTATGGACAGGGCAATAAAGATAGCTTTCTTT. Its protein is CASSMDRAIKIAFF. This sequence joins TRBV19 and TRBJ1-1; 8 positions match TRBD1. The CDR3 is 14 amino acids. Trimming cost V 3 bases and J 10 bases; bases outside gene matches: 10. The germline gives CDR1 LNHDA, CDR2 SQIVND (reference sequence).

This chain joins TRBV2 and TRBJ2-2, with D possibly TRBD1 on 5 matching bases. V was clipped by 7 bases and J by 0 bases, with 12 bases between them. Per the germline V gene, CDR1 is SNHLY and CDR2 is FYNNEI. This CDR3 comprises 15 residues. The CDR3 DNA follows: TGTGCCAGCAATCAGGGCTACGCGAACACCGGGGAGCTGTTTTTT. Amino acids: CASNQGYANTGELFF.

The CDR3 loop reads CASRSGILTDTQYF. The CDR3 bases are TGTGCCAGCAGGTCCGGGATCCTCACAGATACGCAGTATTTT. The chain couples TRBV25-1 to TRBJ2-3, with D possibly TRBD2 on 5 matching bases. V was clipped by 6 bases and J by 2 bases, with 12 bases between them. Germline assignment: CDR1 MGHDK and CDR2 SYGVNS. The CDR3 has 14 amino acids.

The chain employs TRBV18 and TRBJ2-3; possible D gene TRBD2, 5 bases. Germline V lookup: CDR1 KGHSH, CDR2 LQKENI. V lost 0 bases, J lost 5 bases, and 12 bases lay in between. The length of the CDR3 is 15 residues. CDR3 loop: CASSPPSLAVDTQYF. CDR3 sequence (DNA): TGTGCCAGCTCACCACCAAGTCTAGCAGTAGATACGCAGTATTTT.

The V gene is TRBV11-1, the J gene TRBJ2-3; D is uncertain. CDR3 length: 14 residues. V lost 5 bases to trimming and J lost 6 bases, with 15 bases between them. CDR1 and CDR2 from the germline V gene are SGHAT and FQDESV (reference sequence). CDR3 loop: CASSPTATSDTQYF. As DNA, the CDR3 is TGTGCCAGCAGCCCTACAGCCACCTCTGATACGCAGTATTTT.

The rearrangement uses TRBV7-2 and TRBJ2-1; 9 positions match TRBD2. Unmatched junction bases numbered 11, after V lost 0 bases and J lost 8 bases. Per germline, CDR1 SGHTA and CDR2 FQGNSA. This CDR3 is built from 17 residues. CDR3 residues: CASSLALEAGGPHEQFF. The CDR3 nucleotides are TGTGCCAGCAGCTTAGCCCTTGAGGCGGGAGGGCCACATGAGCAGTTCTTC. The full variable domain, completed using reference TRBV7-2 and TRBJ2-1, is GAGVSQSPSNKVTEKGKDVELRCDPISGHTALYWYRQSLGQGLEFLIYFQGNSAPDKSGLPSDRFSAERTGGSVSTLTIQRTQQEDSAVYLCASSLALEAGGPHEQFFGPGTRLTVL.